Each of the 13 T cell receptor beta chains below was sequenced from the same sample in a study of CD8 T cells in Susac syndrome. The RNA input was about 0.5 to 1 ug, and it was reverse transcribed with random hexamers. MiXCR was run by TCRdb on the immunoSEQ multiplex PCR reads, yielding one entry per CDR3 protein. The profile covers roughly 120,000 distinct CDR3 sequences, with around 94% appearing a single time and about 0.09% taken by the ten largest. Sequenced input: CD4+ T cells from PBMCs. Source of these receptors: a human donor with multiple sclerosis.

The gene calls are TRBV30 and TRBJ1-3; no reliable D call. The CDR3 sequence is 12 residues long. Germline loops: CDR1 GTSNPN, CDR2 SVGIG (reference sequence). Deletions cut 3 bases from V and 8 bases from J, with 11 bases between. The CDR3 nucleotides read TGTGCCTGGAGCCCCCCGGTGTACACCATATATTTT. Its translation is CAWSPPVYTIYF.

The CDR3 is CASTQGREETQYF. CDR3 bases: TGTGCCAGCACTCAGGGGAGGGAAGAGACCCAGTACTTC. The chain has TRBV2 and TRBJ2-5; D may be TRBD2 (7 bases). Trimming removed 7 bases at V and 3 bases at J, with 12 bases between. CDR3 size: 13 residues. The germline V gene encodes CDR1 SNHLY and CDR2 FYNNEI.

V and J are TRBV20-1 and TRBJ1-2, with D unresolved. Trimming cost V 3 bases and J 4 bases, with 6 bases left between them. The CDR3 is 11 residues long. Per germline, CDR1 DFQATT and CDR2 SNEGSKA (reference sequence). The CDR3 region has the DNA TGCAGTGCTAGGAGCCCCTATGGCTACACCTTC. This translates into CSARSPYGYTF.

This clonotype was counted a single time. V usage is TRBV24-1 and J usage is TRBJ1-2; tentatively, D is TRBD1 (6 bases). CDR1 and CDR2 (germline): KGHDR, SFDVKD. Trimming shortened V by 6 bases and J by 2 bases, and 9 bases separated the two germline ends. The CDR3 is 13 residues long. CDR3 region: CATSKGQNYGYTF. The CDR3 nucleotides read TGTGCCACCAGTAAAGGACAGAACTATGGCTACACCTTC.

The chain uses TRBV20-1 and TRBJ1-3; D gene unclear. From germline, CDR1 is DFQATT and CDR2 SNEGSKA (reference sequence). V shed 0 bases and J shed 2 bases, with 8 bases lying between them. The CDR3 is 14 amino acids. Here the CDR3 DNA reads TGCAGTGCTAGAGATAGTCTCGCTGGAAACACCATATATTTT. It translates to CSARDSLAGNTIYF.

The J gene is TRBJ2-2, the V gene TRBV7-8, with 11 bases aligning to TRBD2. The ends lost 5 bases at V and 6 bases at J; junction bases unmatched: 8. From germline, CDR1 is SGHVS and CDR2 FQNEAQ. This CDR3 region has 16 residues. This CDR3 reads CASSPRLAGLAGELFF. CDR3 DNA: TGTGCCAGCAGCCCTCGACTAGCGGGGTTGGCCGGGGAGCTGTTTTTT.

This chain uses TRBV2 with TRBJ1-5; no definite D call. This CDR3 spans 13 amino acids. Trimming removed 4 bases at V and 11 bases at J, with 15 bases between. CDR1 SNHLY and CDR2 FYNNEI come from the germline V gene. CDR3 in amino acids: CASSGLLGRAQHF. The CDR3 bases are TGTGCCAGCAGTGGCCTCCTTGGGAGGGCCCAGCATTTT.

This clonotype was observed once. The chain has TRBV3-1 and TRBJ2-5; D gene ambiguous. This CDR3 has 11 amino acids. The V end was cut by 8 bases, the J end by 5 bases, with 9 bases between. The germline CDR1 and CDR2 sequences are LGHDT and YNNKEL (reference sequence). Here the CDR3 DNA reads TGTGCCAGCGGGCGGCGGGAGACCCAGTACTTC. Protein product: CASGRRETQYF.

As DNA, the CDR3 is TGTGCCAGCAGCCGCACTAGCGGGGGTTCAAACACCGGGGAGCTGTTTTTT. Translating it yields CASSRTSGGSNTGELFF. The chain is built from TRBV4-2 and TRBJ2-2; 11 positions agree with TRBD2. Per germline, CDR1 LGHNA and CDR2 YNFKEQ. V lost 4 bases and J lost 2; bases outside the gene matches: 6. This CDR3 region has 17 residues.

V usage is TRBV7-3 and J usage is TRBJ2-5, with 8 bases identical to TRBD1. This CDR3 has 14 amino acids. Unmatched junction bases numbered 11, after V lost 5 bases and J lost 9 bases. The V gene's germline CDR1 is SGHTA and CDR2 FQGTGA. The CDR3 loop reads CASSTGQGYSAQYF. The CDR3 DNA reads as TGTGCCAGCAGCACCGGACAGGGCTATTCGGCCCAGTACTTC.

The chain carries TRBV6-2 or TRBV6-3 and TRBJ2-1, with 9 bases matching TRBD1. Losses at the gene ends were 10 bases for V and 4 bases for J; bases not matched to a gene: 11. Germline assignment: CDR1 MNHEY and CDR2 SVGEGT. This CDR3 contains 15 residues. DNA for the CDR3: TGTGCCACATCCTCCCGGGACAGGGTTTACAATGAGCAGTTCTTC. Its translation: CATSSRDRVYNEQFF.

J is TRBJ1-1 and V is TRBV10-2; D is unclear. The germline V gene encodes CDR1 WSHSY and CDR2 SAAADI. V lost 4 bases and J 0 bases, leaving 9 bases between the germline ends. The CDR3 covers 14 residues. CDR3 nucleotide sequence: TGCGCCAGCAGTGTTCAAGGGCTGAACACTGAAGCTTTCTTT. Its protein is CASSVQGLNTEAFF.

This rearrangement joins TRBV6-2 or TRBV6-3 to TRBJ2-7, with 9 bases lining up with TRBD1. The V gene's germline CDR1 is MNHEY and CDR2 SVGEGT. V shed 6 bases, J shed 5 bases, and the junction held 11 bases outside the gene matches. The CDR3 totals 15 residues. CDR3 sequence: CASRRGQGRSHEQYF. CDR3 DNA: TGTGCCAGCAGACGCGGACAGGGGAGATCGCACGAGCAGTACTTC.